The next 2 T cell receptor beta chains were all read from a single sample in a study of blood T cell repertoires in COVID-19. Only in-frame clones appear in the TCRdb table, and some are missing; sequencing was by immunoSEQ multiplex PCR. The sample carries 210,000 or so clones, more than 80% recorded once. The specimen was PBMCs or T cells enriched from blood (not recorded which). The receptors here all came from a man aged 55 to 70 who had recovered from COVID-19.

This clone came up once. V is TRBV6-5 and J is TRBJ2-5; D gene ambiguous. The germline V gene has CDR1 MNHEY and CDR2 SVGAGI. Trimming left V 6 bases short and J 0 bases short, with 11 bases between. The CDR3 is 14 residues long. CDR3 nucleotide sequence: TGTGCCAGCAGGTGGTTGAGAAACCAAGAGACCCAGTACTTC. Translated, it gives CASRWLRNQETQYF.

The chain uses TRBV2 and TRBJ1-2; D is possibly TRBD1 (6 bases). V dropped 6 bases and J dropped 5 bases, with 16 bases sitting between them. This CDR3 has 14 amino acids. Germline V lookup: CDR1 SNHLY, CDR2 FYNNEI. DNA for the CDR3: TGTGCCAGCAGAGCAGACAGGCAAATTTATGGCTACACCTTC. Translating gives CASRADRQIYGYTF.